This T cell receptor beta chain was identified during a study of shared clonotypes between healthy human individuals. Sequencing was performed with immunoSEQ multiplex PCR; in TCRdb, only in-frame clones are kept and a portion is missing. The sample holds about half a million clones, about four fifths seen once. Sequences were obtained from PBMCs. The clonotype originates from a woman in her 40s in good health. Some clones in this sample may be carry-over from other donors' samples.

The CDR3 reads CASRETGNSNQPQHF. DNA of the CDR3: TGTGCCAGCAGGGAAACGGGAAATAGCAATCAGCCCCAGCATTTT. The chain carries TRBV2 and TRBJ1-5; D is ambiguous. From germline, CDR1 is SNHLY and CDR2 FYNNEI. V was pared by 6 bases and J by 0 bases, with 12 bases between. This CDR3 contains 15 residues.